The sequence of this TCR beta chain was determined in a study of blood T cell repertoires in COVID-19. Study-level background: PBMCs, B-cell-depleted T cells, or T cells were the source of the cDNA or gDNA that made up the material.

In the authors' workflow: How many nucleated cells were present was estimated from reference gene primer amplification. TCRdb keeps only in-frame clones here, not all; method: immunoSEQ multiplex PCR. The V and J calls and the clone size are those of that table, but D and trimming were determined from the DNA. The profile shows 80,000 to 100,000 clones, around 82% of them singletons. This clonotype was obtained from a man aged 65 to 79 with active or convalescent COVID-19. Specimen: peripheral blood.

CDR3 in amino acids: CASRRTGDYGYTF. As DNA, the CDR3 is TGTGCCAGCAGACGGACAGGGGACTATGGCTACACCTTC. The V gene is TRBV12-3 or TRBV12-4, the J gene TRBJ1-2; 9 bases align to TRBD1. CDR3 length equals 13 residues. The V gene end was trimmed by 6 bases and the J gene end by 3 bases; junction bases not matched to a gene: 2.